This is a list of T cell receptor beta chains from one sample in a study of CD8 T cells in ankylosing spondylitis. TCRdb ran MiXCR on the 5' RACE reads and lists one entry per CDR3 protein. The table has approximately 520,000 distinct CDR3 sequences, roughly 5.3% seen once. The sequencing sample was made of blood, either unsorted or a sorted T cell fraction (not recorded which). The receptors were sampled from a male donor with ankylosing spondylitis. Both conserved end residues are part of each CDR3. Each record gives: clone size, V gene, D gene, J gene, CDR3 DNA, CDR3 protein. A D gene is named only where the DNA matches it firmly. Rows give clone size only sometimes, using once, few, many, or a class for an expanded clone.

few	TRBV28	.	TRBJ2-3	TGTGCCAGCACCCTTTTGCAAACCGGCTATACGCAGTATTTT	CASTLLQTGYTQYF
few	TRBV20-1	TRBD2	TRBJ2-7	TGCAGTGCTAGAGGGGATAGCGGGGGGGCTATATTC	CSARGDSGGAIF
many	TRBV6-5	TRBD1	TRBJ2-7	TGTGCCAGCAGTTACACTGGAACAGGGGAGTACGACGAGCAGTACTTC	CASSYTGTGEYDEQYF
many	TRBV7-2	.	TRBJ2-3	TGTGCCAGCAGCTCGATACCCTCTCGGGATACGCAGTATTTT	CASSSIPSRDTQYF
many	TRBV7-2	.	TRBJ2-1	TGTGCCAGCAGCGTCGGACTCCTCCCAAGGGGTAGCGTGCAGTTCTTC	CASSVGLLPRGSVQFF
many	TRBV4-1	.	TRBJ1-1	TGCGCCAGCAGCCAAGATCGCCCGGGCCCGAACACTGAAGCTTTCTTT	CASSQDRPGPNTEAFF
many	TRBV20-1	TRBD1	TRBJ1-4	TGCAGTGCAGGGGGCTATGAAAAACTGTTTTTT	CSAGGYEKLFF
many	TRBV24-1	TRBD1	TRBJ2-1	TGTGCCACCAGTGATTCGGGACAGGGAGACAATGAGCAGTTCTTC	CATSDSGQGDNEQFF
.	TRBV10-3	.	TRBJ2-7	TGTGCCACCGGACAGTCGAGCTCCTACGAGCAGTACTTC	CATGQSSSYEQYF
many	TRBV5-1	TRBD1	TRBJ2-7	TGCGCCAGCAGCCAGGGACAGGGGGCGGACGAGCAGTACTTC	CASSQGQGADEQYF
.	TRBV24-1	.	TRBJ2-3	TGTGCCACCAGTGATTTGCGCAGGGGGGGCACAGATACGCAGTATTTT	CATSDLRRGGTDTQYF
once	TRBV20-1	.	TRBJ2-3	TGCAGTGCTAGAGGACGGACTAGCACAGATACGCAGTATTTT	CSARGRTSTDTQYF
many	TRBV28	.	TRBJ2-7	TGTGCCAGCAGTTTGCGGGATCTACGCGAGCAGTACTTC	CASSLRDLREQYF
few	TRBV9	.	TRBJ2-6	TGTGCCAGTATTTGGGGGCCTGGGGCCAACGTCCTGACTTTC	CASIWGPGANVLTF
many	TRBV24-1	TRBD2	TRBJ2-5	TGTGCCACCAGTGATTTCTGGACTAGCGAGACCCAGTACTTC	CATSDFWTSETQYF
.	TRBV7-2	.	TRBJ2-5	TGTGCCAGCAGCCCGTTAGTCACAGAGACCCAGTACTTC	CASSPLVTETQYF
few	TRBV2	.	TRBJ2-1	TGTGCCAGCAGACGCGGCGGTAGCTCCTACAATGAGCAGTTCTTC	CASRRGGSSYNEQFF
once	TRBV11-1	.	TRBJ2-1	TGTGCCAGCAGCGTGCGGGCTACCGCTGACGATGAGCAGTTCTTC	CASSVRATADDEQFF
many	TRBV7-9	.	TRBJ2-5	TGTGCCAGCAGCTCCTTACAGGGAGAAGAGACCCAGTACTTC	CASSSLQGEETQYF
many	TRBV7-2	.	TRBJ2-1	TGTGCCAGCCGTCAACGGGCAGACTCCTACAATGAGCAGTTCTTC	CASRQRADSYNEQFF
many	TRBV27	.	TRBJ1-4	TGTGCCAGCAGTCAAGCGAAGTTCTCCGCAGCGACTAATGAAAAACTGTTTTTT	CASSQAKFSAATNEKLFF
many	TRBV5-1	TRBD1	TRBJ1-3	TGCGCCAGCAGCTATGACAGGGGAGAAGCTGGAAACACCATATATTTT	CASSYDRGEAGNTIYF
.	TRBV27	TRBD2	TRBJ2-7	TGTGCCAGCAGTCTAGAAGGTCCACTAGCGGGAGGATCGTACGAGCAGTACTTC	CASSLEGPLAGGSYEQYF
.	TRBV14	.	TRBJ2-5	TGTGCCAGCAGCCAAGCAACGTTAGCAGAAGAGACCCAGTACTTC	CASSQATLAEETQYF
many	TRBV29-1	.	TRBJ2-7	TGCAGCGTCTGGGGGGGGGCTCGCTCCTACGAGCAGTACTTC	CSVWGGARSYEQYF
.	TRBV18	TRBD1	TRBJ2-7	TGTGCCAGCTCACTGGACAGGGAGATTTCGGAGTACTTC	CASSLDREISEYF
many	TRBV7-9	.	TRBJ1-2	TGTGCCAGCAGCCGTGACTCGGGGGCGCAGCATGGCTACACCTTC	CASSRDSGAQHGYTF
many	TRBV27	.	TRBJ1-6	TGTGCCAGCAGTTTATCGGTCAGGACTAATTCACCCCTCCACTTT	CASSLSVRTNSPLHF
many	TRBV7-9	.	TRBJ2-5	TGTGCCAGCAGAAAGCGGTCCCAAGAGACCCAGTACTTC	CASRKRSQETQYF
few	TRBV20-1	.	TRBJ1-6	TGCAGTGCCTTCGACAGGAGTTATAATTCACCCCTCCACTTT	CSAFDRSYNSPLHF
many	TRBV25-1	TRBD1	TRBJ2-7	TGTGCCAGCAGTGAAGACAGGGGGTTTCCCTACGAGCAGTACTTC	CASSEDRGFPYEQYF
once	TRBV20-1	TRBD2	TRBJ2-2	TGCTGTGCTAGAGATTTTGAGCGGGGGGGCCTGGGCACCGGGGAGCTGTTTTTT	CCARDFERGGLGTGELFF
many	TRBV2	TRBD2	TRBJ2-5	TGTGCCAGCAGTGGCCTAGCGGGATACCAAGAGACCCAGTACTTC	CASSGLAGYQETQYF
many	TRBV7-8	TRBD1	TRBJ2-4	TGTGCCAGCAGCCCCGGACAGGGACTGCTTCTACGCCCAGCCAAAAACATTCAGTACTTC	CASSPGQGLLLRPAKNIQYF
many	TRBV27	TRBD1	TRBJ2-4	TGTGCCAGCAGTCTTCGGACAGGAGAGAACATTCAGTACTTC	CASSLRTGENIQYF
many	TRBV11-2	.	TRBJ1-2	TGTGCCAGCAGCTTAGAAAGATTTGGGACACGCACAGGAGGTGGCTACACCTTC	CASSLERFGTRTGGGYTF
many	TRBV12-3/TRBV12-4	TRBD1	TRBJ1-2	TGTGCCAGCAGTTGGGACAGGGGAATTGGCTACACCTTC	CASSWDRGIGYTF
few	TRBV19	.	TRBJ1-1	TGTGCCAGTAGTATAGGAAAGAGGAACACTGAAGCTTTCTTT	CASSIGKRNTEAFF
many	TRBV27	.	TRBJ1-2	TGTGCCAGCAGGACGTCGGGCCGCTATGGCTACACCTTC	CASRTSGRYGYTF
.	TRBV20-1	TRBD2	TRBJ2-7	TGCAGTGCCGGCGTAGCGGGGGGAACCTACGAGCAGTACTTC	CSAGVAGGTYEQYF
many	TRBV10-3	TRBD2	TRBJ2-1	TGTGCCATCAGCAGCCCTAGCGGGAGAGGCTATGAGCAGTTCTTC	CAISSPSGRGYEQFF
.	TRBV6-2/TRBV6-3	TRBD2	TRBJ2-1	TGTGCCAGCAGTTACACCTACACTAGCGGGGGGCTCTCTTTGGACAATGAGCAGTTCTTC	CASSYTYTSGGLSLDNEQFF
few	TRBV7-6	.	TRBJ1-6	TGTGCCAGCAGCTTAGGATACAGGGCTTCACCCCTCCACTTT	CASSLGYRASPLHF
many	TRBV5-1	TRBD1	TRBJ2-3	TGCGCCAGCAGCCTAGGACAGGGACGGTACACAGATACGCAGTATTTT	CASSLGQGRYTDTQYF
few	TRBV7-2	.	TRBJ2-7	TGTGCCAGCAGCTTATCCGGGAAGCGGCCCTACGAGCAGTACTTC	CASSLSGKRPYEQYF
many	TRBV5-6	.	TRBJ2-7	TGTGCCAGCAGCTTGGTCGGGGGAGATTACTACGAGCAGTACTTC	CASSLVGGDYYEQYF
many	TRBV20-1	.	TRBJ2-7	TGCAGTGCTAGTAGGAGGGAAACCTACGAGCAGTACTTC	CSASRRETYEQYF
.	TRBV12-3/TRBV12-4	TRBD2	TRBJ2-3	TGTGCCAGCAGTTCCCCAGGACTAGCGGGACCACGCCATACGCAGTATTTT	CASSSPGLAGPRHTQYF
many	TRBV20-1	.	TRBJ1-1	TGCAGTGCTCCAAGAGGTCGTCAGACACCTCAAGCTTTCTTT	CSAPRGRQTPQAFF
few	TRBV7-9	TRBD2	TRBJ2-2	TGTGCCAGCACTCCTAGCGGAGGTTTCACCGGGGAGCTGTTTTTT	CASTPSGGFTGELFF
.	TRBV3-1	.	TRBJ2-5	TGTGCCAGCAGCCAACTGGCAGGGCTGGAGACCCAGTACTTC	CASSQLAGLETQYF
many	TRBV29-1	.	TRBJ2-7	TGCAGCGTGTGGGGCCGACTAGGGATAACCTACGAGCAGTACTTC	CSVWGRLGITYEQYF
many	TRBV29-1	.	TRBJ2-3	TGCAGCGTTTGTGACGGCTCGGATACGCAGTATTTT	CSVCDGSDTQYF
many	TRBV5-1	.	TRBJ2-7	TGCGCCAGCAGCTTGAGAGGGTCGGAGCAGTACTTC	CASSLRGSEQYF